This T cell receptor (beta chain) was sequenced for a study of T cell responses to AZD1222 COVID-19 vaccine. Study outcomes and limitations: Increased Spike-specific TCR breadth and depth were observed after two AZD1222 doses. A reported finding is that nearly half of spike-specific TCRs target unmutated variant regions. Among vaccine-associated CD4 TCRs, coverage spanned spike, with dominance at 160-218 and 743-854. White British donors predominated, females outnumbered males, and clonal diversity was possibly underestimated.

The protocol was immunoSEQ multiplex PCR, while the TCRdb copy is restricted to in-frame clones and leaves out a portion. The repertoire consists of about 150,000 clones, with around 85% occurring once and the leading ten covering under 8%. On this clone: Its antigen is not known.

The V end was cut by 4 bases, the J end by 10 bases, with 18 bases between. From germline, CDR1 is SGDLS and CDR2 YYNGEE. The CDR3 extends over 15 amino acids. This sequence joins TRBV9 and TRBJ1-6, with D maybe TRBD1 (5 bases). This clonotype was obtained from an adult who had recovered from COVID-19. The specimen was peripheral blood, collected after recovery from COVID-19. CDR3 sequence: CASSSTWARDSPLHF. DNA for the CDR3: TGTGCCAGCAGCAGTACGTGGGCTCGGGACTCACCCCTCCACTTT.